This T cell receptor (beta chain) appears in the sequencing data of a study of blood T cell repertoires in COVID-19 (dated by TCRdb to between 2020 and 2021). At the level of the whole study: Samples covering the acute and convalescent phases of COVID-19 were provided by collaborators in the United States, Italy and Spain. The repertoires were made available in a free public database intended to serve as a resource for research on the immune response to SARS-CoV-2. The samples were drawn from two sources: the first 160 participants of the ongoing ImmuneRACE study, and fewer than 1,500 subjects contributed by 6 global collaborators. The prospective study material was composed of cDNA or gDNA derived from T cells, B-cell-depleted T cells, or PBMCs. The dataset comprised deeply sampled blood TCRbeta repertoires from subjects exposed to, actively infected with, or recovered from COVID-19. The sample metadata nearly always contained a de-identified subject ID, COVID-19 status, age in years and sex. Where available, HLA class I and class II types were obtained from metadata supplied by the sample provider rather than from assay-based typing. Here is what the overall study found, with its caveats: How much clinical and demographic metadata was included differed by source and by participant, and the metadata was provided uncurated.

For this clone: The specificity of this receptor is unknown. There are no base qualities to consult, and no much larger clone falls within one base.

The trim is 2 bases for V and 2 bases for J, with a gap of 7 bases between the germline ends. Counted from cysteine to phenylalanine, this CDR3 has 14 amino acids. Of the read, only the CDR3 DNA is kept; its 42 bases are in frame from base 1. From the germline V gene, CDR1 is MNHEY and CDR2 is SVGEGT. Another Seattle source contributed samples from volunteer blood donors who had recovered from COVID-19. The collaborating institutions used their own protocols to collect whole blood in K2EDTA tubes. For TCRbeta analysis, collaborator samples were shipped as frozen whole blood, as isolated PBMCs, or as DNA extracted from either sample type. The immunoSEQ Assay, a bias-controlled multiplex PCR, was used to amplify TCRbeta CDR3 regions from genomic DNA. In the paper's pipeline: Nucleated cell counts per sample were estimated from amplification of reference gene primers within the assay. Sequence reads were collapsed and filtered to measure the absolute abundance of every unique TCRbeta CDR3 rearrangement. For each sample, productive Simpson clonality was calculated as the square root of Simpson's diversity index across productive rearrangements. The table comes from immuneACCESS by way of TCRdb, which keeps in-frame sequences with V and J called. Part of the clones is missing from these tables; in studies checked, under half for an unresolved V gene and the rest for unknown reasons. V, J and clone size are taken as reported in that table, and D and trimming were inferred from the DNA itself. Here the sample has about 180,000 clones; about 89% occur a single time. About 1.9% of the sample goes to the ten largest clones.

This receptor was obtained from a young man who had recovered from COVID-19. This sequence uses TRBV6-2 or TRBV6-3 and TRBJ1-5, with the D gene not confidently named. Sequencing was carried out using peripheral blood. The sequenced DNA: TGTGCCAGCAGTTACGTTTCAGGCAATCAGCCCCAGCATTTT. This sequence encodes CASSYVSGNQPQHF.